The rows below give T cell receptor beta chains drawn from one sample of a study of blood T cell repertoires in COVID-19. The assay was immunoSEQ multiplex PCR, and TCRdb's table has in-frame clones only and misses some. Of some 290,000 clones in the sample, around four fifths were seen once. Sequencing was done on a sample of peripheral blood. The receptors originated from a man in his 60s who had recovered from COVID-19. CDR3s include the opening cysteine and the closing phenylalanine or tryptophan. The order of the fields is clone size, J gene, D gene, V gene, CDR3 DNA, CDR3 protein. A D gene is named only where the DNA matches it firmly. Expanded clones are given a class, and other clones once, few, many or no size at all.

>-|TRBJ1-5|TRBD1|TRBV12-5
TGTGCTAGTGGTCCAGGACAGGTTGGCAATCAGCCCCAGCATTTT
CASGPGQVGNQPQHF
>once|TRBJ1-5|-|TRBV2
TGTGCCAGCAGTGGGGACAACGGGGAGCCCCAGCATTTT
CASSGDNGEPQHF
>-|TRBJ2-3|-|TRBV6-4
TGTGCCAGCAGACCGGGACAGAGCGGGGATACGCAGTATTTT
CASRPGQSGDTQYF
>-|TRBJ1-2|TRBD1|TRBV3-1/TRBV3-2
TGTGCCAGCAGCCAATCGACAGGGGTATTTGGCTACACCTTC
CASSQSTGVFGYTF
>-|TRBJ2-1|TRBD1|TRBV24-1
TGTGCCACCAGAACATACCCGGGACAGGAAATTTTTAGGTCCTACAATGAGCAGTTCTTC
CATRTYPGQEIFRSYNEQFF
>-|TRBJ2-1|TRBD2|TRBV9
TGTGCCAGCAGCGTGGGAGAGGGACTAGCGGGAACTAGCTCCTACAATGAGCAGTTCTTC
CASSVGEGLAGTSSYNEQFF
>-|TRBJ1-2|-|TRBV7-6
TGTGCCAGCAGCCCCCGGGAGGCATATGGCTACACCTTC
CASSPREAYGYTF
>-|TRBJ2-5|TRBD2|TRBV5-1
TGCGCCAGCAGCCCGGGACTAGCGGGAGGGAGGGTCCAAGAGACCCAGTACTTC
CASSPGLAGGRVQETQYF
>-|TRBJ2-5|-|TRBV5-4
TGTGCCAGCAGCCAAGGGGGGGTCCAAGAGACCCAGTACTTC
CASSQGGVQETQYF
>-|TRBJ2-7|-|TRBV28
TGTGCCAGCACACCAGGGGGAGGTCTCCACGAGCAGTACTTC
CASTPGGGLHEQYF
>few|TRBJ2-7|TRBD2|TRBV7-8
TGTGCCAGCAGCAGTCGACTAGCGTCTTCCTACGAGCAGTACTTC
CASSSRLASSYEQYF
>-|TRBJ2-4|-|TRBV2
TGTGCCAGCCAAAGAGACAGTCAGATAGCCAAAAACATTCAGTACTTC
CASQRDSQIAKNIQYF
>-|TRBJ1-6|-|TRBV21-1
TGTGCCAGCAGAAAAAGATCGGGATCCTATAATTCACCCCTCCACTTT
CASRKRSGSYNSPLHF
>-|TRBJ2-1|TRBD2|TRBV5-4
TGTGCCAGCAGCATGGGACTAGCGGGAGACAATGAGCAGTTCTTC
CASSMGLAGDNEQFF
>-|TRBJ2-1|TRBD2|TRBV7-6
TGTGCCAGCAGCTTAAGAGGCGGGAGGAGCTCCTACAATGAGCAGTTCTTC
CASSLRGGRSSYNEQFF
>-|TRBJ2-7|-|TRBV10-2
TGCGCCAGCAGCGCGGCCTACGAGCAGTACTTC
CASSAAYEQYF
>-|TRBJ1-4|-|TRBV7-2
TGTGCCAGCAGCTTGGACTGGACCTCGGGGGAAAAACTGTTTTTT
CASSLDWTSGEKLFF
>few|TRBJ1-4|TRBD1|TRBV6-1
TGTGCCAGCAGTGACAGGGGGACTGAAAAACTGTTTTTT
CASSDRGTEKLFF
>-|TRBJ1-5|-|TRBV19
TGTGCCAGTAGGCGGGGACTCGGCCAGCCCCAGCATTTT
CASRRGLGQPQHF
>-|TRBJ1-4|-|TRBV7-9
TGTGCCAGCAGCTTATCAACGGCAACTAATGAAAAACTGTTTTTT
CASSLSTATNEKLFF
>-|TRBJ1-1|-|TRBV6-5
TGTGCCAGCAGTTACGGGGCGGGGGGCGAAGCTTTCTTT
CASSYGAGGEAFF
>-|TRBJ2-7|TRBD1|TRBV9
TGTGCCAGCAGCGAGGGGGGGACAGGGAATTACGAGCAGTACTTC
CASSEGGTGNYEQYF
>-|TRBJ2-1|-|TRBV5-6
TGTGCCAGCAGCTTGGGGCCCCATCGCAATGAGCAGTTCTTC
CASSLGPHRNEQFF
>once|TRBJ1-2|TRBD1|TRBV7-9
TGTGCCAGCAGGCCTCCCGGGACAGGGGGTGGTAGGTATGGCTACACCTTC
CASRPPGTGGGRYGYTF
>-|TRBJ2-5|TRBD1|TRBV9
TGTGCCAGCAGCCTAAGGACAGGGCATCAAGAGACCCAGTACTTC
CASSLRTGHQETQYF
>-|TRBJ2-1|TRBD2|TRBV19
TGTGCCAGTAGTATTAGCGGGAGCTCCTACAATGAGCAGTTCTTC
CASSISGSSYNEQFF